This is a list of T cell receptor beta chains from one sample in a study of response to subunit inactivated influenza vaccine. Each CDR3 protein gets one entry after TCRdb re-called the RT-PCR reads with MiXCR. Of approximately 530,000 distinct CDR3 sequences in the sample, less than 8% are singletons; the top ten hold approximately 13%. Sequences were derived from PBMCs from blood, sampled less than 25 months after vaccination. The receptors derive from a man between 50 and 75 years old who received an inactivated influenza vaccine. The CDR3 runs from the conserved cysteine through the conserved F or W. Each record gives: clone size, V gene, D gene, J gene, CDR3 protein, CDR3 DNA. D genes are given only for firm matches. Not every row has a clone size; where given, it reads once, few, many or a size class.

many	TRBV7-9	TRBD1	TRBJ2-3	CASSSPTGQGDTQYF	TGTGCCAGCAGCTCTCCGACAGGGCAAGGAGATACGCAGTATTTT
few	TRBV12-3/TRBV12-4	TRBD2	TRBJ2-1	CASSSGGLATHYNEQFF	TGTGCCAGCAGTTCTGGGGGACTAGCGACCCACTACAATGAGCAGTTCTTC
few	TRBV13	-	TRBJ2-2	CASSLFSVRGNGELFF	TGTGCCAGCAGCTTATTCTCCGTGAGGGGGAACGGGGAGCTGTTTTTT
few	TRBV20-1	-	TRBJ2-1	CSAHGLSGMDEQFF	TGCAGTGCCCATGGCTTATCAGGGATGGATGAGCAGTTCTTC
-	TRBV15	TRBD1	TRBJ2-3	CATSGGTGTGNTDTQYF	TGTGCCACCAGCGGAGGAACCGGGACAGGGAACACAGATACGCAGTATTTT
-	TRBV4-3	-	TRBJ1-3	CASSPQEFGNTIYF	TGCGCCAGCAGCCCACAAGAATTCGGAAACACCATATATTTT
many	TRBV12-3/TRBV12-4	-	TRBJ2-3	CASRSQQRYTDTQYF	TGTGCCAGCCGTTCCCAACAGAGATACACAGATACGCAGTATTTT
-	TRBV3-1	-	TRBJ1-4	CASSQSGVEKLFF	TGTGCCAGCAGCCAGTCGGGGGTTGAAAAACTGTTTTTT
many	TRBV7-2	TRBD1	TRBJ2-7	CASSLQSTGVGEQYF	TGTGCCAGCAGCTTGCAATCCACAGGGGTGGGGGAGCAGTACTTC
-	TRBV11-2	-	TRBJ2-5	CASSLLPVTQYF	TGTGCCAGCAGCTTATTACCCGTGACCCAGTACTTC
-	TRBV6-1	-	TRBJ2-7	CASRTPSGVPSYEQYF	TGTGCCAGCAGGACCCCCTCCGGGGTACCCTCCTACGAGCAGTACTTC
many	TRBV5-1	TRBD1	TRBJ2-7	CASSPGQGIDHEQYF	TGCGCCAGCAGCCCCGGACAGGGGATAGACCACGAGCAGTACTTC
few	TRBV7-9	-	TRBJ2-2	CASSSTVEVDTGELFF	TGTGCCAGCAGCTCGACAGTAGAGGTTGACACCGGGGAGCTGTTTTTT
many	TRBV6-1	-	TRBJ2-2	CASSTTGTGELFF	TGTGCCAGCAGTACAACAGGCACCGGGGAGCTGTTTTTT
few	TRBV19	-	TRBJ1-4	CASSTTGSGATNEKLFF	TGTGCCAGTAGTACCACAGGGAGTGGAGCAACTAATGAAAAACTGTTTTTT
-	TRBV5-1	-	TRBJ1-6	CASSLAGHDNSPLHF	TGCGCCAGCAGCTTGGCGGGACACGATAATTCACCCCTCCACTTT
few	TRBV7-6	TRBD1	TRBJ2-3	CASSLVGQGPDTQYF	TGTGCCAGCAGCTTAGTTGGACAGGGCCCAGATACGCAGTATTTT
-	TRBV27	TRBD1	TRBJ1-2	CASSSGQGIYGYTF	TGTGCCAGCAGTTCGGGACAGGGAATCTATGGCTACACCTTC
few	TRBV20-1	-	TRBJ1-5	CSASASNQPQHF	TGCAGTGCTAGTGCCAGCAATCAGCCCCAGCATTTT
-	TRBV11-1	-	TRBJ2-2	CASSLARDNRVNTGELFF	TGTGCCAGCAGCTTAGCGCGAGATAACAGGGTGAACACCGGGGAGCTGTTTTTT
-	TRBV3-1	-	TRBJ2-5	CASGDAAPGQYF	TGTGCCAGCGGTGATGCAGCCCCTGGCCAGTACTTC
few	TRBV9	-	TRBJ2-7	CASSVGDLGVEQYF	TGTGCCAGCAGCGTCGGGGACCTGGGTGTGGAGCAGTACTTC
many	TRBV29-1	-	TRBJ2-2	CSVDGGINTGELFF	TGCAGCGTTGACGGGGGAATTAACACCGGGGAGCTGTTTTTT
many	TRBV10-3	TRBD2	TRBJ2-7	CAARGTSGYEQYF	TGTGCCGCCCGTGGGACTAGCGGCTACGAGCAGTACTTC
few	TRBV7-9	-	TRBJ2-7	CASSRAGSLAYEQYF	TGTGCCAGCAGCCGCGCAGGGAGCTTAGCCTACGAGCAGTACTTC
few	TRBV5-1	-	TRBJ2-1	CASSLQEAYNEQFF	TGCGCCAGCAGCTTGCAGGAGGCCTACAATGAGCAGTTCTTC
-	TRBV27	TRBD1	TRBJ1-2	CASYGQGNYGYTF	TGTGCCAGTTACGGACAGGGGAACTATGGCTACACCTTC
-	TRBV3-1	-	TRBJ1-2	CASSLDAGSYYGYTF	TGTGCCAGCAGCCTCGACGCGGGGTCCTACTATGGCTACACCTTC
many	TRBV6-1	-	TRBJ1-1	CASSKLPPRSGASTEAFF	TGTGCCAGCAGTAAACTACCCCCGCGATCAGGGGCCTCCACTGAAGCTTTCTTT
many	TRBV5-1	-	TRBJ2-5	CASTFKETQYF	TGCGCCAGCACCTTTAAAGAGACCCAGTACTTC
few	TRBV3-1	-	TRBJ1-3	CASSQERVSGNTIYF	TGTGCCAGCAGCCAAGAGAGGGTTTCCGGAAACACCATATATTTT
many	TRBV20-1	-	TRBJ2-5	CSARRDPLQETQYF	TGCAGTGCTAGAAGGGACCCACTACAAGAGACCCAGTACTTC
many	TRBV28	-	TRBJ1-1	CASSFGGTPNTEAFF	TGTGCCAGCAGTTTTGGTGGGACTCCGAACACTGAAGCTTTCTTT
many	TRBV7-8	-	TRBJ2-1	CASSLAQVLGVYYNEQFF	TGTGCCAGCAGCTTAGCGCAAGTCTTGGGTGTATACTACAATGAGCAGTTCTTC
many	TRBV5-6	TRBD2	TRBJ2-5	CASSLPPAGGRETQYF	TGTGCCAGCAGCTTGCCCCCAGCGGGGGGGCGTGAGACCCAGTACTTC